This T cell receptor (beta chain) derives from a study of a mutant IDH1 vaccine in newly diagnosed glioma. Looking at the study overall: Therapy received beforehand was radiotherapy, temozolomide, or both, with most patients given both.

The assay was immunoSEQ multiplex PCR, and TCRdb's table has in-frame clones only and misses some. The sample shows 95,000 to 120,000 clones, approximately 87% of them seen only once. Germline V gene lookup returns CDR1 MGHRA and CDR2 YSYEKL. The CDR3 spans 15 residues. Deletions cut 0 bases from V and 3 bases from J, with 12 bases between. This clone has only one observation. The antigen remains undetermined. As for time point: week 11, during vaccination. Alongside topical imiquimod, each dose of vaccine comprised 300 ug of mutant IDH1 20-mer peptide. The rearrangement links TRBV4-1 to TRBJ2-7; D is undetermined. The sample in question was PBMCs, obtained from a glioma patient whose treatment included an IDH1 peptide vaccine. The clonotype comes from a woman in her fifties or sixties with glioma. CDR3 bases: TGCGCCAGCAGCCAAGATCGGCAGGTATTCTACGAGCAGTACTTC. Amino acids: CASSQDRQVFYEQYF.